These 30 T cell receptor beta chains originate from one sample sequenced in a study of cytomegalovirus exposure and HLA in healthy donors. The PCR made use of 60 Vbeta and 13 Jbeta primers. Sequencing used immunoSEQ multiplex PCR; TCRdb keeps in-frame clones, though not all of them. The sample lists under 150,000 clones, 60% to 85% occurring once. The sample consisted of PBMCs. The source of these receptors is a woman in her thirties or forties in good health and CMV-seronegative.

V and J are TRBV5-1 and TRBJ2-7; 8 positions match TRBD2. Germline trimming cut 4 bases from V and 4 bases from J; bases unmatched to any gene: 4. The V gene's germline CDR1 is SGHRS and CDR2 YFSETQ. The CDR3 covers 13 residues. The CDR3 DNA reads TGCGCCAGCAGCCGGGGGGGCGATTACGAGCAGTACTTC. It yields the protein CASSRGGDYEQYF.

The chain has TRBV7-2 and TRBJ1-1; 8 bases align to TRBD1. The CDR3 covers 15 residues. The J segment lost 1 base and the V segment lost 3 bases, leaving 4 bases of the junction unmatched. Germline CDR1 and CDR2: SGHTA and FQGNSA. CDR3 nucleotide sequence: TGTGCCAGCAGCTTTGCAGGGGGCGCGAACACTGAAGCTTTCTTT. As protein: CASSFAGGANTEAFF.

The chain combines TRBV5-1 with TRBJ2-3; perhaps TRBD2 as D (5 bases). Germline V gene data show CDR1 as SGHRS and CDR2 as YFSETQ. V lost 0 bases to trimming and J lost 4 bases, with 18 bases between them. The CDR3 spans 17 residues. CDR3 sequence (DNA): TGCGCCAGCAGCTTGGCGTTTTACTGGGAGAAGTCAGATACGCAGTATTTT. It yields the protein CASSLAFYWEKSDTQYF.

CDR3 protein: CSVAWQDTEAFF. CDR3 DNA: TGCAGCGTTGCATGGCAGGACACTGAAGCTTTCTTT. This chain connects TRBV29-1 to TRBJ1-1; unclear D gene. This CDR3 comprises 12 residues. Germline lookup yields CDR1 SQVTM and CDR2 ANQGSEA. Trimming left V 4 bases short and J 3 bases short, with 9 bases between. The variable domain in full, with the rest retrieved from reference TRBV29-1 and TRBJ1-1, is SAVISQKPSRDICQRGTSLTIQCQVDSQVTMMFWYRQQPGQSLTLIATANQGSEATYESGFVIDKFPISRPNLTFSTLTVSNMSPEDSSIYLCSVAWQDTEAFFGQGTRLTVV.

The chain joins TRBV28 to TRBJ2-1; 10 nucleotides line up with TRBD2. Germline CDR1 MDHEN, CDR2 SYDVKM. CDR3 length: 14 amino acids. The trim removed 11 bases at V and 9 bases at J, leaving 13 bases unmatched. CDR3 nucleotide sequence: TGTGCCTCCCGGGCTAGCGGGAGTATGATTGAGCAGTTCTTC. This translates into CASRASGSMIEQFF.

The V and J genes are TRBV7-2 and TRBJ2-2; maybe TRBD2 (6 bases). Trimming removed 3 bases at V and 2 bases at J, with 10 bases between. Germline-derived CDR1 and CDR2 are SGHTA and FQGNSA. There are 15 residues in the CDR3. The CDR3 here is CASSLSGSNTGELFF. For the CDR3, the DNA is TGTGCCAGCAGCTTGTCCGGGAGCAACACCGGGGAGCTGTTTTTT. Using reference TRBV7-2 and TRBJ2-2 for the parts outside the CDR3, the full variable domain is GAGVSQSPSNKVTEKGKDVELRCDPISGHTALYWYRQSLGQGLEFLIYFQGNSAPDKSGLPSDRFSAERTGGSVSTLTIQRTQQEDSAVYLCASSLSGSNTGELFFGEGSRLTVL.

In its sample, this clone was seen once. This rearrangement joins TRBV28 to TRBJ2-1, with TRBD1 matching 8 bases. The CDR3 spans 12 residues. The V and J ends lost 6 bases and 12 bases, in that order; junction bases with no gene match: 7. Germline V gives CDR1 MDHEN, CDR2 SYDVKM. CDR3: CASRPGGSGQFF. The CDR3 nucleotides are TGTGCCAGCAGGCCAGGGGGCAGTGGGCAGTTCTTC.

V gene TRBV28 combines with J gene TRBJ1-3; D may be TRBD1 (5 bases). The germline V gene encodes CDR1 MDHEN and CDR2 SYDVKM. V lost 5 bases to trimming and J lost 9 bases, with 20 bases between them. CDR3 size: 15 residues. The CDR3, as DNA: TGTGCCAGCAGTGGCGGAGGAGGGCAGGGTGCCACCATATATTTT. It codes for CASSGGGGQGATIYF.

This rearrangement joins TRBV5-1 to TRBJ2-1; TRBD2 is a possible D gene (6 bases). Germline V gives CDR1 SGHRS, CDR2 YFSETQ. The ends were cut back, 3 bases at V and 4 bases at J, with 17 bases in the middle. The CDR3 sequence is 16 residues long. The CDR3 spells CASSSSQAGIYNEQFF. As DNA, the CDR3 is TGCGCCAGCAGCTCGTCCCAAGCGGGTATTTACAATGAGCAGTTCTTC.

The CDR3 sequence: CASSELAVSSYEQYF. The CDR3 nucleotides read TGTGCCAGCAGTGAACTAGCGGTTAGCTCCTACGAGCAGTACTTC. The rearrangement links TRBV6-1 to TRBJ2-7; 7 positions match TRBD2. Germline CDR1 reads MNHNS; CDR2 reads SASEGT. The V and J ends lost 2 bases and 0 bases, in that order; junction bases with no gene match: 4. The CDR3 extends over 15 amino acids.

The V and J genes are TRBV7-9 and TRBJ1-1, with D tentatively TRBD1 (5 bases). Germline-derived CDR1 and CDR2 are SEHNR and FQNEAQ (reference sequence). CDR3 size: 14 residues. With 4 bases removed from V and 1 base from J, the gap between germline ends came to 10 bases. The CDR3 loop reads CASSSAGGNTEAFF. The CDR3 nucleotides read TGTGCCAGCAGCTCGGCCGGGGGGAACACTGAAGCTTTCTTT.

This chain uses TRBV9 with TRBJ2-1; 7 positions agree with TRBD2. V shed 1 base and J 1 base; nucleotides not matched to a gene: 2. Germline V gene sequence: CDR1 SGDLS, CDR2 YYNGEE. This CDR3 region has 15 residues. DNA of the CDR3: TGTGCCAGCAGCGTAAGCGGGAATTCCTACAATGAGCAGTTCTTC. This encodes CASSVSGNSYNEQFF.

This clone was found a few times. The V call is TRBV10-2, the J call TRBJ2-2, with D tentatively TRBD1 (6 bases). This CDR3 region has 14 residues. Germline values: CDR1 WSHSY, CDR2 SAAADI. Trimming stripped 6 bases from V and 5 bases from J, with 13 bases between. CDR3 sequence reads: CASSQDSNTGELFF. In nucleotides, the CDR3 is TGCGCCAGCAGCCAGGACAGCAATACCGGGGAGCTGTTTTTT.

J is TRBJ2-2 and V is TRBV7-2; D gene uncertain. Germline CDR1 reads SGHTA; CDR2 reads FQGNSA. V lost 6 bases and J 7 bases, leaving 18 bases between the germline ends. The length of the CDR3 is 15 residues. In nucleotides, the CDR3 is TGTGCCAGCAGTCACGCACGGCGGCCTGGCGGGGAGCTGTTTTTT. Protein: CASSHARRPGGELFF.

The rearrangement uses TRBV14 and TRBJ2-7; 7 bases line up with TRBD2. The CDR3 runs 15 residues. Germline V CDR1 and CDR2: SGHDN, FVKESK. The J segment lost 3 bases and the V segment lost 4 bases, leaving 9 bases of the junction unmatched. The CDR3 DNA reads TGTGCCAGCAGCCGGGGGGGAGCGGGAATCTACGAGCAGTACTTC. This translates into CASSRGGAGIYEQYF. The full variable domain, its missing parts supplied by reference TRBV14 and TRBJ2-7, is EAGVTQFPSHSVIEKGQTVTLRCDPISGHDNLYWYRRVMGKEIKFLLHFVKESKQDESGMPNNRFLAERTGGTYSTLKVQPAELEDSGVYFCASSRGGAGIYEQYFGPGTRLTVT.

The rearrangement uses TRBV4-2 and TRBJ2-1; 9 bases are shared with TRBD1. J gave up 10 bases and V 0 bases, and 7 bases lay outside the gene matches. Germline V lookup: CDR1 LGHNA, CDR2 YNFKEQ. The CDR3 runs 15 residues. The CDR3 here is CASSQEDITGGEQFF. The CDR3 DNA reads TGTGCCAGCAGCCAAGAGGACATTACAGGGGGCGAGCAGTTCTTC.

This clone was observed once. The V and J genes are TRBV21-1 and TRBJ1-2; the table's D call, TRBD1, has no DNA check behind it. TRBV21-1 is listed as a pseudogene. The CDR3 consists of 15 residues. CDR3 region: CASSPTGGTNYGYTF. The CDR3 coding sequence is TGTGCCAGCAGCCCAACAGGGGGAACTAACTATGGCTACACCTTC.

The V call is TRBV27, the J call TRBJ2-3; 8 bases are a match to TRBD2. The CDR3 extends over 17 amino acids. The germline gives CDR1 MNHEY, CDR2 SMNVEV (reference sequence). Trimming at V came to 10 bases and at J to 2 bases, leaving 17 bases not matched to a gene. The CDR3 DNA is TGTGCCACCAGACCTAAGGGAGTAGCGGGAACCACAGATACGCAGTATTTT. Its translation: CATRPKGVAGTTDTQYF.

This rearrangement joins TRBV10-1 to TRBJ2-7, with D possibly matching TRBD1 (6 bases). Looked up from germline, CDR1 is WNHNN and CDR2 is SYGVQD (reference sequence). With 1 base removed from V and 6 bases from J, the gap between germline ends came to 10 bases. This CDR3 comprises 13 residues. The CDR3, as DNA: TGCGCCAGCAGTGAGTTTTCAGGGGCCGAGCAGTACTTC. It codes for CASSEFSGAEQYF.

The V call is TRBV18, the J call TRBJ1-2; D might be TRBD1 (6 bases). This CDR3 is 15 amino acids long. Germline assignment: CDR1 KGHSH and CDR2 LQKENI. V lost 0 bases and J 2 bases, leaving 10 bases between the germline ends. The CDR3 DNA is TGTGCCAGCTCACCACCGCGGGGGGCCAACTATGGCTACACCTTC. Amino acid sequence: CASSPPRGANYGYTF. Full variable domain (rest looked up from reference TRBV18 and TRBJ1-2): NAGVMQNPRHLVRRRGQEARLRCSPMKGHSHVYWYRQLPEEGLKFMVYLQKENIIDESGMPKERFSAEFPKEGPSILRIQQVVRGDSAAYFCASSPPRGANYGYTFGSGTRLTVV.

This clone was detected only a few times. The genes are TRBV28 and TRBJ2-3; TRBD2 matches 12 bases. V lost 5 bases and J lost 3; bases outside the gene matches: 9. The CDR3 loop spans 17 amino acids. Germline CDR1 reads MDHEN; CDR2 reads SYDVKM. CDR3 loop: CASSLLRLAGVTDTQYF. The CDR3 DNA reads TGTGCCAGCAGTCTCTTGAGACTAGCGGGAGTTACAGATACGCAGTATTTT.

This chain connects TRBV5-1 to TRBJ2-5; a possible D gene is TRBD1 (6 bases). The CDR3 covers 14 residues. Germline V gene data show CDR1 as SGHRS and CDR2 as YFSETQ. Deletions cut 3 bases from V and 1 base from J, with 10 bases between. The CDR3 is CASSSQQGQETQYF. In DNA form, the CDR3 reads TGCGCCAGCAGCTCTCAACAGGGCCAAGAGACCCAGTACTTC.

A few counts support this clone. The rearrangement uses TRBV5-5 and TRBJ2-5, with D maybe TRBD1 (5 bases). The V end was cut by 2 bases, the J end by 4 bases, with 12 bases between. Germline V gene data show CDR1 as SGHKS and CDR2 as YYEKEE (reference sequence). This CDR3 region has 14 residues. CDR3 DNA sequence: TGTGCCAGCAGCTTTATTCAGCAGGGAGAGACCCAGTACTTC. Translating gives CASSFIQQGETQYF.

The chain uses TRBV9 and TRBJ1-2, with unresolved D. There are 15 residues in the CDR3. Germline V CDR1 and CDR2: SGDLS, YYNGEE. V lost 3 bases and J 2 bases, leaving 14 bases between the germline ends. As DNA, the CDR3 is TGTGCCAGCAGCGAGAGGGCCAAAGTGAACTATGGCTACACCTTC. Protein sequence: CASSERAKVNYGYTF.

The chain is built from TRBV15 and TRBJ2-3, with TRBD1 matching 7 bases. Germline assignment: CDR1 LNHNV and CDR2 YYDKDF (reference sequence). V lost 9 bases, J lost 3 bases, and 9 bases stayed unmatched. The CDR3 contains 14 residues. The CDR3 loop reads CATATGSGTDTQYF. The CDR3 DNA reads as TGTGCCACTGCGACAGGGTCGGGAACAGATACGCAGTATTTT.

J is TRBJ2-2 and V is TRBV9, with 9 nucleotides matching TRBD2. V trimming: 3 bases; J trimming: 4 bases; junction bases outside the gene matches: 4. Germline V gives CDR1 SGDLS, CDR2 YYNGEE. CDR3 length: 15 amino acids. CDR3 amino acids: CASSASSGITGELFF. The DNA of the CDR3 is TGTGCCAGCAGCGCTTCTAGCGGGATCACCGGGGAGCTGTTTTTT.

The chain couples TRBV28 to TRBJ2-3; 11 bases fit TRBD2. Germline CDR1 and CDR2: MDHEN and SYDVKM. V lost 4 bases, J lost 6 bases, and 9 bases stayed unmatched. The CDR3 runs to 16 residues. CDR3 DNA sequence: TGTGCCAGCAGTTCCCCCCTAGCGGGAGGACGGGATACGCAGTATTTT. Translating gives CASSSPLAGGRDTQYF.

Turning to this clone: A junction boundary mismatches the germline segment, possibly from a read error. In nucleotides, the CDR3 is TGTGCCAGCAGAGAAGGGGGCGCGTCCTACGAGCAGTACTTC. Its translation is CASREGGASYEQYF. This chain connects TRBV2 to TRBJ2-7; 7 bases agree with TRBD1. The CDR3 extends over 14 amino acids. Germline V gene lookup returns CDR1 SNHLY and CDR2 FYNNEI.

The chain links TRBV5-6 to TRBJ2-3; D remains unclear. This CDR3 is 15 amino acids long. Trimming removed 1 base from V and 0 bases from J, with 9 bases in between. CDR1 is SGHDT, CDR2 YYEEEE, per germline. The CDR3 sequence: CASSLWAESTDTQYF. CDR3 DNA: TGTGCCAGCAGCTTGTGGGCAGAAAGCACAGATACGCAGTATTTT.

The V gene is TRBV11-2, the J gene TRBJ2-1; 14 nucleotides match TRBD2. The junction had 4 bases not matched to a gene; V was cut back by 2 bases and J by 4 bases. This CDR3 comprises 17 residues. Per germline, CDR1 SGHAT and CDR2 FQNNGV. DNA of the CDR3: TGTGCCAGCAGCTTAAGACTAGCGGGAGGGTTATACAATGAGCAGTTCTTC. This codes for CASSLRLAGGLYNEQFF.